This is a list of T cell receptor beta chains from one sample in a study of T cell repertoires in aging, cancer and after chemotherapy. TCRdb ran MiXCR on the multiplex PCR reads and lists one entry per CDR3 protein. The table includes 4,000 to 5,000 distinct CDR3 sequences, roughly 24% detected once. Sequenced sample: blood. The receptors come from a human donor with a blood cancer. The CDR3 runs from the conserved cysteine through the conserved F or W. D genes are given only for firm matches. The listing skips clone size in some rows; elsewhere it reads once, few, many or a size class.

clone size	V gene	J gene	D gene	CDR3 DNA	CDR3 protein
NA	TRBV20-1	TRBJ2-1	NA	TGCAGTGCGAGCGGAGCTGAGCAGTTCTTC	CSASGAEQFF
medium-sized	TRBV20-1	TRBJ2-5	TRBD2	TGCAGTGCACCGAAAAGGCAGCGGGGGGCCGGGCGAGAGACCCAGTACTTC	CSAPKRQRGAGRETQYF
large	TRBV11-3	TRBJ2-7	TRBD1	TGTGCCAGCAGCTCCCGACAGGGGATGGCTTGGGAGCAGTACTTC	CASSSRQGMAWEQYF
NA	TRBV6-5	TRBJ2-5	TRBD2	TGTGCCAGCAGACCTACGCCGGTGAAGCGGGGGGGCCTGGGGGAGCAGTACTTC	CASRPTPVKRGGLGEQYF
medium-sized	TRBV29-1	TRBJ1-3	NA	TGCAGCGTTGCACAGGGAGGCTCTGGAAACACCATATATTTT	CSVAQGGSGNTIYF
NA	TRBV14	TRBJ2-7	NA	TGTGCCAGCAGCGAAGGGAACGAGCAGTACTTC	CASSEGNEQYF
NA	TRBV5-4	TRBJ1-2	NA	TGTGCCAGCAGCTTGGCAGGGGATTACCTGAACTATGGCTACACCTTC	CASSLAGDYLNYGYTF
few	TRBV6-5	TRBJ1-3	NA	TGTGCCAGCAGTTACTCTCAGGGCAACTCTGGAAACACCATATATTTT	CASSYSQGNSGNTIYF
NA	TRBV6-6	TRBJ1-3	NA	TGTGCCAGCAGGGACCTGGGAGCTGGAAACACCATATATTTT	CASRDLGAGNTIYF
NA	TRBV13	TRBJ1-4	NA	TGTGCCAGCAGCTCCCGGGAAATCAATGAAAAACTGTTTTTT	CASSSREINEKLFF
medium-sized	TRBV30	TRBJ2-2	TRBD1	TGTGCCTGGAGTGTAGGGACAGCCCGCCCCGGGGAGCTGTTTTTT	CAWSVGTARPGELFF
medium-sized	TRBV6-5	TRBJ1-6	TRBD1	TGTGCCAGCATCGTACGACAGGGAGGTTCACCCCTCCACTTT	CASIVRQGGSPLHF
NA	TRBV11-3	TRBJ2-5	NA	TGTGCCAGCAGCTTCTTGAGGCAAGAGACCCAGTACTTC	CASSFLRQETQYF
NA	TRBV12-3/TRBV12-4	TRBJ2-5	TRBD2	TGTGCCAGCAGTTCTGGGCTAGCGGGAGTTAGGGGGTGGGAGACCCAGTACTTC	CASSSGLAGVRGWETQYF
NA	TRBV20-1	TRBJ2-1	NA	TGCAGTGCTGCCCGGGACGGTCGGAATGAGCAGTTCTTC	CSAARDGRNEQFF
few	TRBV10-3	TRBJ1-1	NA	TGTGCCACAGCAGGGGCTCCGAACACTGAAGCTTTCTTT	CATAGAPNTEAFF
NA	TRBV20-1	TRBJ1-2	NA	TGCAGTGCTCATTGGACAGATGGCTACACCTTC	CSAHWTDGYTF
medium-sized	TRBV6-1	TRBJ2-3	TRBD2	TGTGCCAGCAGGAAACTAGCGGGAGCCCCGGGAGATACGCAGTATTTT	CASRKLAGAPGDTQYF
NA	TRBV20-1	TRBJ2-7	NA	TGCAGTGCCCTCTTGGCCCCCTACGAGCAGTACTTC	CSALLAPYEQYF
few	TRBV6-6	TRBJ2-7	TRBD2	TGTGCCAGCAGAGTAGCGGGGGGGCTCTCAGGCGAGCAGTACTTC	CASRVAGGLSGEQYF
NA	TRBV12-3/TRBV12-4	TRBJ1-1	NA	TGTGCCAGCAGCCCAATATCGGGGGGGAGGACTGAAGCTTTCTTT	CASSPISGGRTEAFF
NA	TRBV24-1	TRBJ2-7	TRBD2	TGTGCCACCAGTGACCCCTCTAGCGGTGTGGGGTACGAGCAGTACTTC	CATSDPSSGVGYEQYF
NA	TRBV6-1	TRBJ1-2	NA	TGTGCCAGCAGGAAGTTCCGGGATGTAGTGAACTATGGCTACACCTTC	CASRKFRDVVNYGYTF
NA	TRBV30	TRBJ2-7	NA	TGTGCCTGGAGGGGGCCCTACGAGCAGTACTTC	CAWRGPYEQYF
few	TRBV15	TRBJ2-7	TRBD2	TGTGCCACCCAACTAGCGGGGGGCCACGAGCAGTACTTC	CATQLAGGHEQYF
NA	TRBV5-1	TRBJ2-5	TRBD2	TGCGCCAGCAGCCAAACTAGCGGGGGCCAAGAGACCCAGTACTTC	CASSQTSGGQETQYF
few	TRBV6-1	TRBJ2-7	NA	TGTGCCAGCAGTGAAGCAGGTTCTGCCTACGAGCAGTACTTC	CASSEAGSAYEQYF
NA	TRBV20-1	TRBJ1-1	NA	TGCAGTGCTAGAGCCTACCGGACACTAAACACTGAAGCTTTCTTT	CSARAYRTLNTEAFF
once	TRBV6-5	TRBJ2-5	NA	TGTGCCAGCAGTACCGGGCGATATAAAGAGACCCAGTACTTC	CASSTGRYKETQYF
NA	TRBV6-1	TRBJ2-5	NA	TGTGCCAGCAGTGAATCGGTCTGGGGGGGCAGGGAGACCCAGTACTTC	CASSESVWGGRETQYF
NA	TRBV18	TRBJ1-3	NA	TGTGCCAGCTCACCCCTCAAAGGGAGCTCTGGAAACACCATATATTTT	CASSPLKGSSGNTIYF
NA	TRBV5-6	TRBJ2-7	NA	TGCGCCAGCAGCTTGGCTGGTCCCTACGAGCAGTACTTC	CASSLAGPYEQYF
few	TRBV12-3/TRBV12-4	TRBJ2-4	TRBD2	TGTGCCAGCAGTTTAAGCGGGGGGGCCAAAAACATTCAGTACTTC	CASSLSGGAKNIQYF
once	TRBV11-3	TRBJ1-6	NA	TGTGCCAGCAGCCACGACAGGTCACTGGATTCACCCCTCCACTTT	CASSHDRSLDSPLHF
medium-sized	TRBV13	TRBJ2-1	NA	TGTGCCAGCAGCTCGGGATTCTCCTACAATGAGCAGTTCTTC	CASSSGFSYNEQFF
few	TRBV5-4	TRBJ1-1	TRBD1	TGTGCCAGCAGCTATGGGACAGAGAGTGAAGCTTTCTTT	CASSYGTESEAFF
medium-sized	TRBV30	TRBJ1-6	NA	TGTGCCGGGACACCTGACGGAATCGGATCACCCCTCCACTTT	CAGTPDGIGSPLHF
large	TRBV7-9	TRBJ2-5	TRBD2	TGTGCCAGCAGCTTACGCCAACCTTGGGTAGCGGGGCAAGAGACCCAGTACTTC	CASSLRQPWVAGQETQYF
few	TRBV6-6	TRBJ1-1	NA	TGTGCCAGCAGTCCAGAATTTGGGTCGGGCACTGAAGCTTTCTTT	CASSPEFGSGTEAFF
NA	TRBV11-1	TRBJ2-2	NA	TGTGCCAGCAGCTTAGCCGCCGGGGAGCTGTTTTTT	CASSLAAGELFF
few	TRBV19	TRBJ2-7	TRBD2	TGTGCCAGTAGTTCCAGCGGGGTGGGGTATTACGAGCAGTACTTC	CASSSSGVGYYEQYF
medium-sized	TRBV30	TRBJ1-3	NA	TGTGCCTGGAGACTCCAAGTAAACACCATATATTTT	CAWRLQVNTIYF
medium-sized	TRBV29-1	TRBJ1-1	NA	TGCAGCTTTCAGCCGACACGAAACACTGAAGCTTTCTTT	CSFQPTRNTEAFF
few	TRBV6-5	TRBJ1-2	NA	TGTGCCAGCAGTTACTCGCGGGGGGCGAGGAGTGACACCTTC	CASSYSRGARSDTF
few	TRBV12-3/TRBV12-4	TRBJ2-5	TRBD2	TGTGCCAGCAGTTTTGGGCTAGCGGGAGTTAGGGGGTGGGAGACCCAGTACTTC	CASSFGLAGVRGWETQYF
NA	TRBV7-9	TRBJ2-1	NA	TGCGCCAGCAGCTTTTACAATGAGCAGTTCTTC	CASSFYNEQFF
NA	TRBV18	TRBJ1-6	TRBD1	TGTGCCAGCTCACCAAACGGGACAGCCTATAATTCACCCCTCCACTTT	CASSPNGTAYNSPLHF
NA	TRBV5-5	TRBJ2-2	TRBD2	TGTGCCAGCAGCTTGGAGGCCGGGAGGGCCGGGGGCGGGGAGCTGTTTTTT	CASSLEAGRAGGGELFF
few	TRBV30	TRBJ1-6	NA	TGTGCCTGGCAACCAGAATACTATAATTCACCCCTCCACTTT	CAWQPEYYNSPLHF
few	TRBV18	TRBJ1-6	TRBD1	TGTGCCAGCTCACCAACCGGGACAGCCTATAATTCACCCCTCCACTTT	CASSPTGTAYNSPLHF
NA	TRBV5-1	TRBJ1-4	NA	TGCGCCAGCAGCTTTGGGATAGGGACCCACGCAACTAATGAAAAACTGTTTTTT	CASSFGIGTHATNEKLFF
medium-sized	TRBV5-4	TRBJ2-1	NA	TGTGCCAGCAGTCCTCGACTAGACGACGAGCAGTTCTTC	CASSPRLDDEQFF
NA	TRBV6-5	TRBJ1-2	NA	TGTGCCAGCAGTTTACTCGGGTCCGGAGGACCCGAGCGAGGCTACACCTTC	CASSLLGSGGPERGYTF
few	TRBV6-6	TRBJ2-7	NA	TGTGCCAGCAGTTACTCGCTCCAGGGGAGCTACGAGCAGTACTTC	CASSYSLQGSYEQYF
few	TRBV27	TRBJ2-7	TRBD1	TGTGCCAGCCGGGACAGGTACGAGCAGTACTTC	CASRDRYEQYF
NA	TRBV6-1	TRBJ2-7	NA	TGTGCCAGCAGTTTGATTTGGGATAGCTCCTACGAGCAGTACTTC	CASSLIWDSSYEQYF
few	TRBV14	TRBJ2-7	NA	TGTGCCAGCAGCCAAGATTTGTCTCCAGGCTACTCCTACGAGCAGTACTTC	CASSQDLSPGYSYEQYF
NA	TRBV20-1	TRBJ2-2	NA	TGCAGTGCGATTCTAGCAGAGAACACCGGGGAGCTGTTTTTT	CSAILAENTGELFF
NA	TRBV27	TRBJ2-7	NA	TGTGCCAGCAGTTTCGGACAAGCCTACAATGAGCAGTACTTC	CASSFGQAYNEQYF
NA	TRBV5-1	TRBJ2-7	TRBD2	TGCGCCAGCAGCTTTTCCCCCGGGACTAGCGGGGGGTACAACGAGCAGTACTTC	CASSFSPGTSGGYNEQYF